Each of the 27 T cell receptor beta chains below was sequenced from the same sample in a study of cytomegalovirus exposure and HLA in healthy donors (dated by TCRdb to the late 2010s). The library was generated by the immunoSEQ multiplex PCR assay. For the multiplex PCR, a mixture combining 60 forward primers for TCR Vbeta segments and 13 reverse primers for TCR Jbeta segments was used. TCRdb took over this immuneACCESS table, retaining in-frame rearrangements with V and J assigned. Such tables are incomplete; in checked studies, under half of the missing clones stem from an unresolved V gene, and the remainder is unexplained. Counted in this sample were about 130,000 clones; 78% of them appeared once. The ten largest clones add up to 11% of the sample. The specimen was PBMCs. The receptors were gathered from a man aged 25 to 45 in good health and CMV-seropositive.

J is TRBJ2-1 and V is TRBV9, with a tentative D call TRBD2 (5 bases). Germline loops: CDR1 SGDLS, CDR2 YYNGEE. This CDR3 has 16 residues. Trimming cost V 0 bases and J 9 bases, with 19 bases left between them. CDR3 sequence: CASSVDMGAPRGEQFF. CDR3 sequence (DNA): TGTGCCAGCAGCGTAGACATGGGAGCGCCCCGGGGTGAGCAGTTCTTC.

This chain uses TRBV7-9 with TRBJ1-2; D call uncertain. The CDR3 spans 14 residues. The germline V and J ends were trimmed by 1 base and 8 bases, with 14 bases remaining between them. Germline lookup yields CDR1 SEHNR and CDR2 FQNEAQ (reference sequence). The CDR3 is CASSLEQRRGGYTF. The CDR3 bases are TGTGCCAGCAGCTTAGAACAACGCCGAGGGGGCTACACCTTC.

The CDR3: CASSLAGNRGETQYF. CDR3 coding DNA: TGTGCCAGCAGCTTGGCCGGCAACCGGGGGGAGACCCAGTACTTC. The rearrangement joins TRBV5-4 to TRBJ2-5, with D maybe TRBD2 (6 bases). V was shortened by 0 bases and J by 5 bases, with 14 bases between the two germline ends. CDR1 is SGHNT and CDR2 is YYREEE in the germline V gene (reference sequence). The CDR3 covers 15 residues.

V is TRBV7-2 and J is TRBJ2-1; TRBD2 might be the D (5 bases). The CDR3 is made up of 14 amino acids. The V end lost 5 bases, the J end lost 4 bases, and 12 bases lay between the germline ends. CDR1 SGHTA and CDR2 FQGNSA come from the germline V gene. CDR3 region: CASSVDGVYNEQFF. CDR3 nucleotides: TGTGCCAGCAGCGTGGACGGGGTATACAATGAGCAGTTCTTC.

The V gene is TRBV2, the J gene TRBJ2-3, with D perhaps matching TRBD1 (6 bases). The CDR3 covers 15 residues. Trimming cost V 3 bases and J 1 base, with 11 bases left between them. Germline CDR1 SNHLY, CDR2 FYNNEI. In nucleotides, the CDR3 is TGTGCCAGCAGTGATAAGGGACACCGCACAGATACGCAGTATTTT. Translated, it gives CASSDKGHRTDTQYF. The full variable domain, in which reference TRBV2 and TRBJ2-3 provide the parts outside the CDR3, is EPEVTQTPSHQVTQMGQEVILRCVPISNHLYFYWYRQILGQKVEFLVSFYNNEISEKSEIFDDQFSVERPDGSNFTLKIRSTKLEDSAMYFCASSDKGHRTDTQYFGPGTRLTVL.

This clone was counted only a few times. CDR3 loop: CASRQLGSYLSYEQYF. The CDR3, as DNA: TGTGCCAGCAGACAATTGGGTAGCTACCTCTCCTACGAGCAGTACTTC. This chain joins TRBV27 and TRBJ2-7; D gene unclear. The V end was cut by 6 bases, the J end by 0 bases, with 18 bases between. CDR1 is MNHEY and CDR2 is SMNVEV in the germline V gene (reference sequence). This CDR3 comprises 16 residues.

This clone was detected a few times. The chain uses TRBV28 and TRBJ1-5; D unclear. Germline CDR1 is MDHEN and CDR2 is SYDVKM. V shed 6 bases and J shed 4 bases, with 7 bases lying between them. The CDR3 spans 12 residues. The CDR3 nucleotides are TGTGCCAGCAGCTTGGAGAATCAGCCCCAGCATTTT. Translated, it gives CASSLENQPQHF. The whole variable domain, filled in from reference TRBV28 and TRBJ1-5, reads DVKVTQSSRYLVKRTGEKVFLECVQDMDHENMFWYRQDPGLGLRLIYFSYDVKMKEKGDIPEGYSVSREKKERFSLILESASTNQTSMYLCASSLENQPQHFGDGTRLSIL.

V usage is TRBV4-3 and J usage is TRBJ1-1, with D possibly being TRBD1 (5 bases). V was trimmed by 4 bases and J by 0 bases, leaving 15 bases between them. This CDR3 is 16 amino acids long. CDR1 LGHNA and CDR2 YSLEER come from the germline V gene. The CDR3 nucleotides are TGCGCCAGCAGCCGGATCACCGGGGGGATGAACACTGAAGCTTTCTTT. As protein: CASSRITGGMNTEAFF.

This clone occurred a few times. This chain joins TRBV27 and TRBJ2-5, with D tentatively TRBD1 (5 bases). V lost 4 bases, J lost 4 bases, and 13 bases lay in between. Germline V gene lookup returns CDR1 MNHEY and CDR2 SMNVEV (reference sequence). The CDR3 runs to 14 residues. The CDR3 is CASSSLRAPETQYF. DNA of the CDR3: TGTGCCAGCAGTTCCCTCAGGGCCCCAGAGACCCAGTACTTC.

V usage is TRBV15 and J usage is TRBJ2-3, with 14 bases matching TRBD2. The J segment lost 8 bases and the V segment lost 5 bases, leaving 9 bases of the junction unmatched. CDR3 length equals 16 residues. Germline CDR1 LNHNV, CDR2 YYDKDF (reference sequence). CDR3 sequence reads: CATSFGGLAGEGTQYF. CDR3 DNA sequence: TGTGCCACCAGCTTTGGGGGACTAGCGGGAGAGGGTACGCAGTATTTT. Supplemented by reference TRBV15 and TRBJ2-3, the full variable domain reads DAMVIQNPRYQVTQFGKPVTLSCSQTLNHNVMYWYQQKSSQAPKLLFHYYDKDFNNEADTPDNFQSRRPNTSFCFLDIRSPGLGDTAMYLCATSFGGLAGEGTQYFGPGTRLTVL.

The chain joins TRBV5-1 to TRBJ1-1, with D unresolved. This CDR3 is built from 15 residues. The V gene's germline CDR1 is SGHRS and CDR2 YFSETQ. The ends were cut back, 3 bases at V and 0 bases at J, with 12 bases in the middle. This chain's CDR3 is CASSSLAGLNTEAFF. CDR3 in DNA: TGCGCCAGCAGCTCCCTAGCGGGGTTGAACACTGAAGCTTTCTTT.

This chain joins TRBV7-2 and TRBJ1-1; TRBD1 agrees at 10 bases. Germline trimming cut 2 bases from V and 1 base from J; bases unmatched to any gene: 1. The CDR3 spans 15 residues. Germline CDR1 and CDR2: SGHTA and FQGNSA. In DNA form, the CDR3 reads TGTGCCAGCAGCTTATGGACAGGGGGGAACACTGAAGCTTTCTTT. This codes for CASSLWTGGNTEAFF.

The CDR3 loop is CASSPGVGEQFF. CDR3 bases: TGTGCCAGCAGCCCCGGTGTTGGTGAGCAGTTCTTC. The V gene is TRBV7-2, the J gene TRBJ2-1; D unresolved. Trimming removed 5 bases at V and 9 bases at J, with 11 bases between. The CDR3 length is 12 residues. The germline V gene encodes CDR1 SGHTA and CDR2 FQGNSA.

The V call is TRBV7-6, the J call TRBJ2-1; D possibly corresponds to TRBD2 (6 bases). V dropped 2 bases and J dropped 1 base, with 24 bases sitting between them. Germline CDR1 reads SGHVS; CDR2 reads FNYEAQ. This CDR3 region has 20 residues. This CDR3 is CASSLISGLAERQSYNEQFF. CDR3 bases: TGTGCCAGCAGCTTAATTTCTGGGTTAGCGGAACGACAATCCTACAATGAGCAGTTCTTC.

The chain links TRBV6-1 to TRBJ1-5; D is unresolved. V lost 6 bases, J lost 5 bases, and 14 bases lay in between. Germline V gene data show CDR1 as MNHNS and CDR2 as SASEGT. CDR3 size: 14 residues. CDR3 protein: CASRSGPRDQPQHF. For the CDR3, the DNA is TGTGCCAGCAGATCAGGCCCAAGAGATCAGCCCCAGCATTTT.

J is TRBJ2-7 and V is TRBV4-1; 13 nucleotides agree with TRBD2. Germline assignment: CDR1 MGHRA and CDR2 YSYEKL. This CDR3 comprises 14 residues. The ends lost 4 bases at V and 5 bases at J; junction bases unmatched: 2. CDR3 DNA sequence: TGCGCCAGCAGCCTACTAGCGGGAGGGAACGAGCAGTACTTC. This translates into CASSLLAGGNEQYF.

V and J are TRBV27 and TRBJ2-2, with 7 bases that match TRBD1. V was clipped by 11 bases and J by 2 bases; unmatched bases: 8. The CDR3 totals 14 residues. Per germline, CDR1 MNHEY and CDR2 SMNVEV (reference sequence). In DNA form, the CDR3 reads TGTGCCGCCAAGACAGGGTCTAACACCGGGGAGCTGTTTTTT. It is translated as CAAKTGSNTGELFF.

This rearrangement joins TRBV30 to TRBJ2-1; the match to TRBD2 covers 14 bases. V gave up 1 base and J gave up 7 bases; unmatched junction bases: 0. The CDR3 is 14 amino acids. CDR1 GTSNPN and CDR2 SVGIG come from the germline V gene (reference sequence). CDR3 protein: CAWSGTSGGNEQFF. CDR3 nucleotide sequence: TGTGCCTGGAGTGGGACTAGCGGGGGGAATGAGCAGTTCTTC.

The CDR3 DNA follows: TGTGCCAGCAGCTTCAATAGCAATCAGCCCCAGCATTTT. Amino acid sequence: CASSFNSNQPQHF. This sequence joins TRBV5-5 and TRBJ1-5, with D unclear. The V and J ends lost 2 bases and 0 bases respectively, with 3 bases between them. Germline lookup yields CDR1 SGHKS and CDR2 YYEKEE (reference sequence). This CDR3 comprises 13 residues.

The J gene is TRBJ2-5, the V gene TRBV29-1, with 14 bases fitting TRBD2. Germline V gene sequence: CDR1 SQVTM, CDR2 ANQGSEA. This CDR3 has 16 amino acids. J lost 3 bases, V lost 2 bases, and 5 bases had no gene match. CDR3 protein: CSVEIPGLAGEETQYF. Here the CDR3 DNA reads TGCAGCGTTGAAATACCGGGACTAGCGGGAGAAGAGACCCAGTACTTC.

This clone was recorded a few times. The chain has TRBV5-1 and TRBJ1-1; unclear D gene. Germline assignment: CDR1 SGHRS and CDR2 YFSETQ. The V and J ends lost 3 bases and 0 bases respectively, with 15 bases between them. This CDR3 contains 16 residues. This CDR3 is CASSSNNPRVNTEAFF. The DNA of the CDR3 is TGCGCCAGCAGCTCAAATAACCCGAGGGTGAACACTGAAGCTTTCTTT.

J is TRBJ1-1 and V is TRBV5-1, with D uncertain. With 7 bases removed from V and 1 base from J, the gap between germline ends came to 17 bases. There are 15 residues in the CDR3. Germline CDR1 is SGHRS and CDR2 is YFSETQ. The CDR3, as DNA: TGCGCCAGCTCGGTCGCCCCCGGCGGGAACACTGAAGCTTTCTTT. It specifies CASSVAPGGNTEAFF.

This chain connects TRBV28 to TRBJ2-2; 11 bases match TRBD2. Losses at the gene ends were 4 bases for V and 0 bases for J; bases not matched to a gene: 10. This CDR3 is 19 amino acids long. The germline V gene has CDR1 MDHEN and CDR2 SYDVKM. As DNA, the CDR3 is TGTGCCAGCAGTTCCCCGGGACTAGCGGTGGTTGCGAACACCGGGGAGCTGTTTTTT. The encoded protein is CASSSPGLAVVANTGELFF.

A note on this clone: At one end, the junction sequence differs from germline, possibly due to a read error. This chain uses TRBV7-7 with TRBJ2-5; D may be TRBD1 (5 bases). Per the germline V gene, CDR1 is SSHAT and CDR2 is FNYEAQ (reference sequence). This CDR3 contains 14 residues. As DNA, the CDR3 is TGTGCTAGCAGCCCGCAGGGTGGGCAAGAGACCCAGTACTTC. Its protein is CASSPQGGQETQYF.

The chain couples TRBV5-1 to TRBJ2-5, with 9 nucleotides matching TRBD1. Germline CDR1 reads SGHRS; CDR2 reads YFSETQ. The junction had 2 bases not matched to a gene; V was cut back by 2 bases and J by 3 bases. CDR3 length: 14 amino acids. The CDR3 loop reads CASSFDRGEETQYF. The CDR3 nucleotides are TGCGCCAGCAGCTTTGACAGGGGGGAAGAGACCCAGTACTTC.

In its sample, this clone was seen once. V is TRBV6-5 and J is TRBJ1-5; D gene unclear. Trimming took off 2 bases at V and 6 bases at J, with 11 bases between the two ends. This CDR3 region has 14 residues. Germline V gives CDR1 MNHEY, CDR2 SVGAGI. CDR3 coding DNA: TGTGCCAGCAGTTACAGGAGGGATGCTCAGCCCCAGCATTTT. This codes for CASSYRRDAQPQHF.

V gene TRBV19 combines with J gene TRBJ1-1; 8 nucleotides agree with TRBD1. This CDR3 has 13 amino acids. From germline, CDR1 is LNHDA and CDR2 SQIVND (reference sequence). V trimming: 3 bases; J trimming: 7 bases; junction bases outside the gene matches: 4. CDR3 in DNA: TGTGCCAGTAGTATGGACAGGGAGGATGAAGCTTTCTTT. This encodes CASSMDREDEAFF.